In its sample, the clone carrying this TCR beta chain was seen a few times. The antigen remains unidentified. The PCR used 60 Vbeta and 13 Jbeta primers. The data were produced by immunoSEQ multiplex PCR, yet TCRdb's version contains in-frame clones alone and is incomplete. Among 250,000 or so clones, 85% were seen once, and the ten largest hold around 1.4%. The sample is drawn from a study of cytomegalovirus exposure and HLA in healthy donors. The study, taken as a whole, reports: Further analysis, carried out later, found HLA-associated TCR beta chains more clonally expanded than equally common other chains.

V lost 6 bases to trimming and J lost 7 bases; unmatched junction nucleotides: 4. Germline values: CDR1 SNHLY, CDR2 FYNNEI. The CDR3 sequence is 14 residues long. This clonotype was sampled from a human donor in good health. The specimen sequenced was PBMCs. This chain joins TRBV2 and TRBJ2-2; 11 positions agree with TRBD1. The CDR3 loop is CASSGQGAGGELFF. CDR3 DNA: TGTGCCAGCAGCGGACAGGGGGCGGGCGGGGAGCTGTTTTTT. The variable domain in full, completed from reference TRBV2 and TRBJ2-2, reads EPEVTQTPSHQVTQMGQEVILRCVPISNHLYFYWYRQILGQKVEFLVSFYNNEISEKSEIFDDQFSVERPDGSNFTLKIRSTKLEDSAMYFCASSGQGAGGELFFGEGSRLTVL.